This T cell receptor (beta chain) was found in a study of post-analysis software for immune sequencing data. Background on the study: Both relapsing-remitting and secondary progressive multiple sclerosis featured among the disease courses, as did progressive-relapsing multiple sclerosis.

The study's findings and limits: Same-batch preparations were strongly co-clustered by F measure.

This clonotype was observed a handful of times. Its antigen is unidentified. The TCR beta cDNA libraries contained unique molecular identifiers. TCRdb itself ran the PCR reads through MiXCR, one entry per CDR3 protein. Here the sample spans 400,000 to 500,000 distinct CDR3 sequences, roughly 38% being singletons. What was sequenced was blood. The sequence came from a girl aged 2-9 years with multiple sclerosis.

The CDR3 DNA is TGTGCCAGCAGCGTAGAGGACAGGGGAGTTACAGATACGCAGTATTTT. Its translation: CASSVEDRGVTDTQYF. This chain links TRBV9 with TRBJ2-3; 9 positions agree with TRBD1. Trimming removed 0 bases from V and 3 bases from J; junction bases left unmatched: 5. Germline loops: CDR1 SGDLS, CDR2 YYNGEE. The length of the CDR3 is 16 residues. The whole variable domain, remainder taken from reference TRBV9 and TRBJ2-3, is DSGVTQTPKHLITATGQRVTLRCSPRSGDLSVYWYQQSLDQGLQFLIQYYNGEERAKGNILERFSAQQFPDLHSELNLSSLELGDSALYFCASSVEDRGVTDTQYFGPGTRLTVL.